The 31 T cell receptor beta chains presented below share a single source sample, sequenced in a study of shared clonotypes between healthy human individuals. Sequencing used immunoSEQ multiplex PCR; TCRdb keeps in-frame clones, though not all of them. The sample contains 330,000 or so clones, approximately 79% of which appear only once. The sample consisted of memory CD4+ T cells sorted from blood. Subset indicated: CD45RA-negative fraction. Receptors were obtained from a man aged 30 to 45 in good health.

The CDR3, as DNA: TGTGCCAGCAGAACGACCGGCAGCTCCTACAATGAGCAGTTCTTC. Translation gives CASRTTGSSYNEQFF. The genes are TRBV7-9 and TRBJ2-1; D is unresolved. The CDR3 contains 15 residues. Germline V gene sequence: CDR1 SEHNR, CDR2 FQNEAQ (reference sequence). V lost 6 bases, J lost 0 bases, and 12 bases lay in between.

CDR3 in amino acids: CASSQESRKGNEQFF. The DNA of the CDR3 is TGCGCCAGCAGCCAAGAAAGCCGGAAGGGGAATGAGCAGTTCTTC. The rearrangement uses TRBV4-3 and TRBJ2-1, with D possibly matching TRBD1 (5 bases). Trimming pared 0 bases from V and 7 bases from J, leaving 13 bases between. The CDR3 runs to 15 residues. Per the germline V gene, CDR1 is LGHNA and CDR2 is YSLEER.

The J gene is TRBJ2-1, the V gene TRBV20-1; maybe TRBD2 (6 bases). From germline, CDR1 is DFQATT and CDR2 SNEGSKA (reference sequence). V lost 7 bases and J 7 bases, leaving 11 bases between the germline ends. The CDR3 length is 11 residues. In nucleotides, the CDR3 is TGCAGTGTCGGGAGCGGGAATGAGCAGTTCTTC. The encoded protein is CSVGSGNEQFF.

CDR3 nucleotide sequence: TGTGCCAGCAGCTTATTGGCAGCAACTAATGAAAAACTGTTTTTT. It is translated as CASSLLAATNEKLFF. The J gene is TRBJ1-4, the V gene TRBV7-9; D gene uncertain. Trimming removed 2 bases from V and 0 bases from J, with 7 bases in between. The CDR3 has 15 residues. Germline lookup yields CDR1 SEHNR and CDR2 FQNEAQ (reference sequence).

The V call is TRBV18, the J call TRBJ2-7; the D is unclear. Germline lookup yields CDR1 KGHSH and CDR2 LQKENI. The CDR3 is 16 amino acids. Trimming took 1 base from V and 3 from J, leaving 16 bases between them. The CDR3 protein is CASSPLNTFSFYEQYF. In DNA form, the CDR3 reads TGTGCCAGCTCACCACTTAACACATTCAGTTTCTACGAGCAGTACTTC. Complete variable domain (other parts from reference TRBV18 and TRBJ2-7): NAGVMQNPRHLVRRRGQEARLRCSPMKGHSHVYWYRQLPEEGLKFMVYLQKENIIDESGMPKERFSAEFPKEGPSILRIQQVVRGDSAAYFCASSPLNTFSFYEQYFGPGTRLTVT.

V and J are TRBV5-4 and TRBJ2-7; D is ambiguous. Germline CDR1 is SGHNT and CDR2 is YYREEE (reference sequence). The V and J ends lost 4 bases and 0 bases respectively, with 14 bases between them. This CDR3 contains 15 residues. The CDR3 reads CASSASGVLSYEQYF. The CDR3 bases are TGTGCCAGCAGCGCATCAGGCGTTCTCTCCTACGAGCAGTACTTC.

V usage is TRBV15 and J usage is TRBJ2-2; D is ambiguous. CDR1 is LNHNV and CDR2 is YYDKDF in the germline V gene (reference sequence). With 0 bases removed from V and 13 bases from J, the gap between germline ends came to 12 bases. The CDR3 has 13 residues. The CDR3 protein is CATSREKGTGLFF. CDR3 DNA sequence: TGTGCCACCAGCAGAGAAAAGGGCACTGGGCTGTTTTTT.

The chain recombines TRBV25-1 with TRBJ2-2; TRBD2 matches at 11 bases. Per the germline V gene, CDR1 is MGHDK and CDR2 is SYGVNS. The V segment lost 1 base and the J segment 2 bases; nucleotides outside the gene matches: 6. The CDR3 sequence is 18 residues long. The CDR3 DNA follows: TGTGCCAGCAGTGAATCAAAACTAGCGGGAGTTAACACCGGGGAGCTGTTTTTT. This encodes CASSESKLAGVNTGELFF.

J is TRBJ2-3 and V is TRBV7-3; D is unclear. There are 13 residues in the CDR3. CDR1 and CDR2 (germline): SGHTA, FQGTGA. V dropped 5 bases and J dropped 0 bases, with 6 bases sitting between them. The CDR3 DNA reads as TGTGCCAGCAGCCAAGGAAGCACAGATACGCAGTATTTT. It translates to CASSQGSTDTQYF.

The chain uses TRBV6-1 and TRBJ2-3; TRBD2 aligns across 8 bases. Germline trimming cut 8 bases from V and 1 base from J; bases unmatched to any gene: 5. CDR1 is MNHNS, CDR2 SASEGT, per germline. The CDR3 contains 14 residues. The CDR3 nucleotides are TGTGCCAGCTCAGGGCGGGAGGGCACAGATACGCAGTATTTT. Protein: CASSGREGTDTQYF.

This clone has a handful of counts. The J gene is TRBJ2-1, the V gene TRBV14; 7 bases line up with TRBD2. Trimming cost V 0 bases and J 4 bases; bases outside gene matches: 6. This CDR3 is 16 amino acids long. The germline gives CDR1 SGHDN, CDR2 FVKESK. CDR3 loop: CASSQDAGVGYNEQFF. DNA for the CDR3: TGTGCCAGCAGCCAAGACGCGGGAGTGGGGTACAATGAGCAGTTCTTC.

V and J are TRBV18 and TRBJ2-1, with 14 bases that match TRBD2. The germline V gene encodes CDR1 KGHSH and CDR2 LQKENI. Losses at the gene ends were 0 bases for V and 8 bases for J; bases not matched to a gene: 3. The CDR3 has 16 amino acids. The CDR3 protein is CASSPPTSGRVYEQFF. As DNA, the CDR3 is TGTGCCAGCTCACCACCGACTAGCGGGAGGGTCTATGAGCAGTTCTTC.

This chain uses TRBV2 with TRBJ2-7; 8 nucleotides agree with TRBD1. With 4 bases clipped from V and 5 bases from J, the junction kept 1 base outside the gene matches. This CDR3 spans 12 amino acids. Germline V gives CDR1 SNHLY, CDR2 FYNNEI. In DNA form, the CDR3 reads TGTGCCAGCAGTGCACAGGGGGACGAGCAGTACTTC. Its translation: CASSAQGDEQYF.

As to this clone: Other DNA sequences from this sample encode an identical CDR3 as well. The chain's CDR3 is CASSSPRGSYNEQFF. The CDR3 DNA sequence: TGTGCCAGCAGCTCACCGAGGGGCTCCTACAATGAGCAGTTCTTC. This chain connects TRBV11-2 to TRBJ2-1; D assignment may be TRBD1 or TRBD2 (5 bases each). Trimming removed 4 bases from V and 0 bases from J, with 10 bases in between. The germline gives CDR1 SGHAT, CDR2 FQNNGV. This CDR3 has 15 residues.

This chain uses TRBV5-6 with TRBJ2-7; 7 positions match TRBD2. The CDR3 has 13 amino acids. CDR1 is SGHDT, CDR2 YYEEEE, per germline. V dropped 5 bases and J dropped 4; count of bases not matched to a gene: 6. CDR3 nucleotide sequence: TGTGCCAGCAGATCCCCGGGGGGTTACGAGCAGTACTTC. This encodes CASRSPGGYEQYF.

The chain carries TRBV5-1 and TRBJ2-1; 7 bases agree with TRBD1. Per the germline V gene, CDR1 is SGHRS and CDR2 is YFSETQ. The CDR3 consists of 15 residues. V lost 4 bases, J lost 0 bases, and 4 bases stayed unmatched. The CDR3: CASSRDSSSYNEQFF. The CDR3 DNA is TGCGCCAGCAGCCGGGACAGCAGCTCCTACAATGAGCAGTTCTTC.

The rearrangement uses TRBV5-4 and TRBJ1-3, with D possibly being TRBD1 (6 bases). Trimming took 4 bases from V and 0 from J, leaving 11 bases between them. CDR3 length equals 15 residues. Germline V gene data show CDR1 as SGHNT and CDR2 as YYREEE (reference sequence). CDR3 region: CASSTGRGSGNTIYF. CDR3 DNA: TGTGCCAGCAGCACAGGCAGGGGCTCTGGAAACACCATATATTTT.

The gene calls are TRBV30 and TRBJ2-7, with TRBD2 matching over 11 bases. J lost 5 bases, V lost 5 bases, and 11 bases had no gene match. Germline-derived CDR1 and CDR2 are GTSNPN and SVGIG (reference sequence). The CDR3 contains 15 residues. In DNA, the CDR3 is TGTGCCTGGGCCGAGGCGGGACTAGCGGCTCACGAGCAGTACTTC. This sequence encodes CAWAEAGLAAHEQYF. Drawing the rest from reference TRBV30 and TRBJ2-7, the complete variable domain is SQTIHQWPATLVQPVGSPLSLECTVEGTSNPNLYWYRQAAGRGLQLLFYSVGIGQISSEVPQNLSASRPQDRQFILSSKKLLLSDSGFYLCAWAEAGLAAHEQYFGPGTRLTVT.

This clone showed up just a few times. The chain joins TRBV28 to TRBJ1-5; D possibly corresponds to TRBD1 (6 bases). V was cut by 7 bases and J by 4 bases, with 14 bases left in between. The CDR3 totals 14 residues. The V gene's germline CDR1 is MDHEN and CDR2 SYDVKM. In DNA form, the CDR3 reads TGTGCCAGCACTACGGACAGAACAAATCAGCCCCAGCATTTT. Protein product: CASTTDRTNQPQHF.

With respect to this clone: Germline is not matched at one junction end, which may reflect a read error. The chain links TRBV18 to TRBJ2-5; D is perhaps TRBD1 or TRBD2 (5 bases each). Germline values: CDR1 KGHSH, CDR2 LQKENI. The CDR3 is 17 residues long. The CDR3 coding sequence is TGTGCCAGCTCAACATCTACCCCCGGGACGTCGGCAGAGGCCCAGTACTTC. It is translated as CASSTSTPGTSAEAQYF.

This clone was recorded at least ten times. The chain uses TRBV5-6 and TRBJ2-1; D unresolved. V lost 4 bases, J lost 0 bases, and 11 bases lay in between. The length of the CDR3 is 15 residues. Germline V gene data show CDR1 as SGHDT and CDR2 as YYEEEE. CDR3 amino acids: CASSAPTNSYNEQFF. The CDR3, as DNA: TGTGCCAGCAGCGCACCCACCAACTCCTACAATGAGCAGTTCTTC. The full variable domain, in which reference TRBV5-6 and TRBJ2-1 provide the parts outside the CDR3, is DAGVTQSPTHLIKTRGQQVTLRCSPKSGHDTVSWYQQALGQGPQFIFQYYEEEERQRGNFPDRFSGHQFPNYSSELNVNALLLGDSALYLCASSAPTNSYNEQFFGPGTRLTVL.

In DNA form, the CDR3 reads TGTGCCAGCAGCTTAGCGTCGGGTACGGATGGAAAACTGTTTTTT. Its protein is CASSLASGTDGKLFF. This sequence joins TRBV7-2 and TRBJ1-4; D unresolved. The CDR3 covers 15 residues. V gave up 0 bases and J gave up 10 bases, with 15 bases separating them. Germline-derived CDR1 and CDR2 are SGHTA and FQGNSA.

This clone has just a few counts. This chain joins TRBV28 and TRBJ1-5; 7 nucleotides match TRBD1. Germline CDR1 and CDR2: MDHEN and SYDVKM. The CDR3 runs 19 residues. V was pared by 4 bases and J by 0 bases, with 15 bases of the junction left unmatched. DNA of the CDR3: TGTGCCAGCAGTTCGTATGTTGGGACAGTCCCTGATAGCAATCAGCCCCAGCATTTT. Its translation is CASSSYVGTVPDSNQPQHF.

The chain employs TRBV4-3 and TRBJ1-3; D unclear. Deletions cut 1 base from V and 0 bases from J, with 7 bases between. This CDR3 is built from 15 residues. CDR1 LGHNA and CDR2 YSLEER come from the germline V gene. This CDR3 reads CASSQGGYSGNTIYF. The CDR3 region has the DNA TGCGCCAGCAGCCAAGGAGGGTACTCTGGAAACACCATATATTTT.

This clone appeared a few times. The gene calls are TRBV4-3 and TRBJ2-1; D remains ambiguous. V was trimmed by 0 bases and J by 10 bases, leaving 10 bases between them. Germline assignment: CDR1 LGHNA and CDR2 YSLEER. The CDR3 is 13 residues long. CDR3 in DNA: TGCGCCAGCAGCCAAGATCGTCGACCCGAGCAGTTCTTC. Protein product: CASSQDRRPEQFF.

With regard to this clone: The sample has other DNA sequences that encode this CDR3 too. CDR3 in amino acids: CASSPQSYEQYF. The DNA for the CDR3 is TGTGCCAGCAGCCCTCAATCCTACGAGCAGTACTTC. The V and J genes are TRBV7-2 and TRBJ2-7, with no clear D. Between the trimmed V and J ends, which lost 5 bases and 1 base, there was a span of 6 bases. The CDR3 length is 12 residues. Germline lookup yields CDR1 SGHTA and CDR2 FQGNSA. Full variable domain (outside the CDR3, taken from reference TRBV7-2 and TRBJ2-7): GAGVSQSPSNKVTEKGKDVELRCDPISGHTALYWYRQSLGQGLEFLIYFQGNSAPDKSGLPSDRFSAERTGGSVSTLTIQRTQQEDSAVYLCASSPQSYEQYFGPGTRLTVT.

The rearrangement joins TRBV5-1 to TRBJ2-2; the D is unclear. Trimming left V 1 base short and J 0 bases short, with 19 bases between. The CDR3 contains 19 residues. The germline CDR1 and CDR2 sequences are SGHRS and YFSETQ. CDR3 in DNA: TGCGCCAGCAGCTTGTACGCCAGCATCGGAATTGCGAACACCGGGGAGCTGTTTTTT. This sequence encodes CASSLYASIGIANTGELFF. The full variable domain, in which reference TRBV5-1 and TRBJ2-2 provide the parts outside the CDR3, is KAGVTQTPRYLIKTRGQQVTLSCSPISGHRSVSWYQQTPGQGLQFLFEYFSETQRNKGNFPGRFSGRQFSNSRSEMNVSTLELGDSALYLCASSLYASIGIANTGELFFGEGSRLTVL.

This sequence joins TRBV6-6 and TRBJ2-3, with 7 nucleotides matching TRBD1. CDR3 size: 15 residues. V shed 6 bases, J shed 2 bases, and the junction held 8 bases outside the gene matches. The germline V gene has CDR1 MNHNY and CDR2 SVGAGI (reference sequence). The DNA of the CDR3 is TGTGCCAGCAGGTCCGACAGGGCCCTCACAGATACGCAGTATTTT. Its protein product is CASRSDRALTDTQYF.

This clone occurred once. V is TRBV5-1 and J is TRBJ2-1; 8 nucleotides match TRBD2. The CDR3 runs 14 residues. V was clipped by 3 bases and J by 4 bases; unmatched bases: 3. Germline V lookup: CDR1 SGHRS, CDR2 YFSETQ. The CDR3 is CASSSSGSYNEQFF. CDR3 nucleotides: TGCGCCAGCAGCTCCAGCGGGAGTTACAATGAGCAGTTCTTC. The full variable domain, in which reference TRBV5-1 and TRBJ2-1 provide the parts outside the CDR3, is KAGVTQTPRYLIKTRGQQVTLSCSPISGHRSVSWYQQTPGQGLQFLFEYFSETQRNKGNFPGRFSGRQFSNSRSEMNVSTLELGDSALYLCASSSSGSYNEQFFGPGTRLTVL.

The genes are TRBV28 and TRBJ2-7; D tentatively reads TRBD1 or TRBD2 (5 bases each). V lost 6 bases and J lost 11, with 17 bases in between. The CDR3 length is 12 residues. CDR1 is MDHEN, CDR2 SYDVKM, per germline. The CDR3 spells CASSPRMRGEYF. The DNA for the CDR3 is TGTGCCAGCAGCCCCCGAATGAGAGGGGAGTACTTC.

The J gene is TRBJ1-3, the V gene TRBV7-6; D gene uncertain. Germline V CDR1 and CDR2: SGHVS, FNYEAQ. V was clipped by 4 bases and J by 0 bases, with 10 bases between them. The CDR3 sequence is 15 residues long. Here the CDR3 reads CASSSTRSSGNTIYF. CDR3 coding DNA: TGTGCCAGCAGCTCGACTCGATCCTCTGGAAACACCATATATTTT.